This T cell receptor beta chain was recovered during a study of response to subunit inactivated influenza vaccine. General observations from the study: The authors offered the suggestion that each seasonal influenza vaccination recruits few new T cells.

TCRdb re-derived calls from the RT-PCR reads in MiXCR, one entry per CDR3 protein. The repertoire has roughly 500,000 distinct CDR3 sequences, approximately 15% of them found once; the top ten carry about 3%. The V gene end was trimmed by 3 bases and the J gene end by 2 bases; junction bases not matched to a gene: 7. CDR3 length: 16 amino acids. Germline CDR1 and CDR2: MGHRA and YSYEKL. This clonotype occurred a few times. Its target is unknown. The sequencing used CD4+ T cells sorted from PBMCs, collected roughly 24 months after vaccination. The V gene is TRBV4-1, the J gene TRBJ1-1; TRBD1 matches 9 bases. The receptor's source is a man aged 50 to 69 who received an inactivated influenza vaccine. The chain's CDR3 is CASSQYLDRGNTEAFF. The CDR3 DNA sequence: TGCGCCAGCAGCCAGTACTTGGACAGGGGAAACACTGAAGCTTTCTTT.